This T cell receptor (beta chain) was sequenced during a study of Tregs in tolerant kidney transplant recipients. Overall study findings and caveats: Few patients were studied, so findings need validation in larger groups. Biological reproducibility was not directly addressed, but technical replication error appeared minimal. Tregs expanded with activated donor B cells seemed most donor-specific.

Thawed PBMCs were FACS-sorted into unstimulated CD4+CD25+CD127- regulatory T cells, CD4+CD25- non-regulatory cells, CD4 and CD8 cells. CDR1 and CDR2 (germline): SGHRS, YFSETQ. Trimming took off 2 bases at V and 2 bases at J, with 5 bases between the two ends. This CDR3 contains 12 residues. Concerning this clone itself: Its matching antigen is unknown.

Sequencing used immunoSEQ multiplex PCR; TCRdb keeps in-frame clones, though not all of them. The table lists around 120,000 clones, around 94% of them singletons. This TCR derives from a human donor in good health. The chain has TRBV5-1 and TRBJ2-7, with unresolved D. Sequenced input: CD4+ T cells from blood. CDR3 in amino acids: CASSLSTYEQYF. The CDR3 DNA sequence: TGCGCCAGCAGCTTAAGTACCTACGAGCAGTACTTC.